A single T cell receptor (beta chain) is shown here with its context. Its antigen specificity is not known. One base away there is no much larger clone; base qualities are not given. This sample is part of a study of T cells in Graves' hyperthyroidism and ophthalmopathy (dated by TCRdb to about 2019). In terms of the full investigation: Peripheral blood was sampled at the time of initial diagnosis, prior to any treatment. To identify distinguishing TCR V-J signatures, a discovery cohort of around 100 patients was used, comprising 40 to 45 with Graves' ophthalmopathy and around 60 with stable Graves' hyperthyroidism. Whether ophthalmopathy could be predicted prospectively was tested in an independent validation cohort made up of fewer than 20 hyperthyroidism patients plus 17 patients who later progressed to ophthalmopathy. The approximately 97 discovery patients were randomly divided into training and test sets at a 7:3 ratio. The study also compared thyroid tissue and blood T-cell repertoires from five or six Graves' hyperthyroidism patients. After sampling, hyperthyroidism patients received methimazole starting at 30 mg daily, and ophthalmopathy patients received high-dose intravenous methylprednisolone. TCR Vbeta CDR3 sequencing of 135 peripheral blood samples (under 45 ophthalmopathy, approximately 80 hyperthyroidism and 17 progressor patients) is reported in the paper. General study outcomes and caveats: Sample size was not statistically predetermined, and blinding of investigators to group allocation was not performed. In validation, the model predicted progression to ophthalmopathy a median of about 6 months before onset, with approximately 70% sensitivity and about 75% specificity. In cross-validation, a model built on a 13 V-J signature told ophthalmopathy apart from stable hyperthyroidism with approximately 91% sensitivity and about 81% specificity, and in testing the same model reached 80%/75%. Most expanded thyroid clonotypes (frequency above 0.001) were also detected in blood, suggesting blood repertoires may reflect thyroid immune responses.

Amplification of TCR beta CDR3 regions was carried out from RNA transcripts. The TCR CDR3 was subjected to a first round of RT-PCR using the HTBI primer set and the Qiagen OneStep RT-PCR kit. A second multiplex PCR round built the libraries, followed by size selection and purification. Sequencing of the libraries was done on an Illumina HiSeq2000 using paired-end 100 bp reads. From the authors' description of their analysis: SOAPnuke was used to process the raw data, removing reads that contained adapters or uncalled bases, had a mean Phred below 15, or lacked an exact match to the constant primer or identifier. COPE v1.2.5 was used to merge high-quality paired reads, and clonotypes were defined as unique nucleotide sequences. MiTCR v1.1 was used to align the clonotypes against IMGT TRBV, TRBD and TRBJ reference segments. The analysis included only V-J combinations with a frequency above 0.0001, which together covered about 99% of the repertoires. The TCS score was defined as F50 (clonal expansion) divided by E x V (chaos), with BLOSUM62-based TCRdist calculated between CDR3 peptides within each V-J. Welch's t-statistics and random forest reduced 514 V-J features to 10 to 15, which were used in a naive Bayes classifier (R e1071). TCRdb applied fastp at Q25 and MiXCR to the public reads, then kept only in-frame beta chains. Each entry merges the rows of one CDR3 protein and shows their most common DNA and genes. TCRdb, not the authors, supplied the V and J calls. This sample lists hundreds of thousands of distinct CDR3 sequences; roughly 15% were detected once. Jointly, the top ten make up 10% of the sample.

A patient counted as having stable Graves' hyperthyroidism if no progression to ophthalmopathy occurred over 18 months of follow-up. Hyperthyroidism patients were newly diagnosed, with disease duration under 2 months, and aged 18 to 65 years. The study excluded patients with uncontrolled infections, other autoimmune diseases, pregnancy or lactation. Diagnoses relied on clinical symptoms, serum thyroxine and TRAb, thyroid ultrasound and orbital computed tomography. PBMCs were isolated from around 10 ml of fresh peripheral blood by Ficoll-Paque density gradient centrifugation. Trizol reagent was used to extract total RNA, and RNA quality was then checked on an Agilent 2100 Bioanalyzer. The germline ends are 12 bases apart after V is trimmed by 4 bases and J by 3 bases. The CDR3 measures 14 amino acids from cysteine to phenylalanine. Only the CDR3 part of the read is kept: 42 bases, read in frame from the first base. The germline V gene encodes CDR1 SQVTM and CDR2 ANQGSEA.

The sample consisted of blood. This chain is built from TRBV29-1 and TRBJ2-2; matching of 6 bases hints at TRBD1 as the D gene. This clonotype was sampled from a woman aged 18-29 years with Graves' hyperthyroidism. The CDR3: CSVGQARDTGELFF. The nucleotide sequence is given as TGCAGCGTTGGACAGGCACGGGACACCGGGGAGCTGTTTTTT.